This TCR beta chain was profiled in a study of T cells in Graves' hyperthyroidism and ophthalmopathy. The V gene lost 4 bases and the J gene lost 3 bases, with 10 bases spanning the gap. Germline V gene data show CDR1 as ENHRY and CDR2 as SYGVKD. This CDR3 is built from 14 residues. At least ten counts were recorded for this clonotype. TCR beta CDR3 region amplification was performed from RNA transcripts. Carried out on the TCR CDR3, a first-round RT-PCR used the HTBI primer set. TCRdb itself ran the multiplex PCR reads through MiXCR, one entry per CDR3 protein. The sample contains around 400,000 distinct CDR3 sequences, around 14% of which appear only once.

The rearrangement joins TRBV10-3 to TRBJ1-5, with no clear D. The TCR comes from a woman between 18 and 29 years old with Graves' hyperthyroidism. Sample: blood. In nucleotides, the CDR3 is TGTGCCATCAGTGGCGGGGAGCCCAATCAGCCCCAGCATTTT. Translated: CAISGGEPNQPQHF.